The source of this TCR beta chain is a study of OX40 agonist ivuxolimab in advanced cancers. About the study: Aged roughly 23 to 80 with a mean of about 60 years, they were 82.7% male.

TCRdb's table, derived via immunoSEQ multiplex PCR, lists solely in-frame clones and lacks some. The table records over 150,000 clones, around 94% of them present only once. The receptor comes from an adult with an advanced solid tumor such as melanoma, head and neck, liver or kidney cancer. Sequencing was performed on CD4+ or CD8+ T cells sorted from blood, taken in a trial of the OX40 agonist ivuxolimab.

The CDR3, as DNA: TGCGCCAGCAGCTTTGGCTTTAGCGGGGTCACGCAAGAGACCCAGTACTTC. Translated, it gives CASSFGFSGVTQETQYF. This rearrangement joins TRBV5-1 to TRBJ2-5, with 8 bases aligning to TRBD2. J gave up 2 bases and V 2 bases, and 11 bases lay outside the gene matches. Germline CDR1 is SGHRS and CDR2 is YFSETQ. The CDR3 covers 17 residues.